The 6 T cell receptor beta chains below come from one sample, sequenced in a study of blood T cell repertoires in COVID-19. TCRdb's copy holds only in-frame clones and misses some; the assay was immunoSEQ multiplex PCR. The sample consists of 100,000 to 150,000 clones, about 77% of them appearing once. Sequencing was carried out using peripheral blood. Every receptor here comes from a human donor in a cohort sampled during active COVID-19.

The chain uses TRBV19 and TRBJ1-6; no reliable D call. Trimming pared 7 bases from V and 13 bases from J, leaving 17 bases between. The CDR3 extends over 13 amino acids. Germline V lookup: CDR1 LNHDA, CDR2 SQIVND (reference sequence). The CDR3 DNA reads TGTGCCAGTACCACGAGCTGGGCCTTCCCCCTCCACTTT. It yields the protein CASTTSWAFPLHF. Looking up the rest from reference TRBV19 and TRBJ1-6 gives the full variable domain: DGGITQSPKYLFRKEGQNVTLSCEQNLNHDAMYWYRQDPGQGLRLIYYSQIVNDFQKGDIAEGYSVSREKKESFPLTVTSAQKNPTAFYLCASTTSWAFPLHFGNGTRLTVT.

The chain uses TRBV27 and TRBJ2-1; 8 bases are shared with TRBD1. Losses at the gene ends were 6 bases for V and 3 bases for J; bases not matched to a gene: 7. There are 15 residues in the CDR3. Germline lookup yields CDR1 MNHEY and CDR2 SMNVEV (reference sequence). CDR3 protein: CASRRQGNVYNEQFF. Written as DNA, the CDR3 is TGTGCCAGCAGACGACAGGGGAACGTCTACAATGAGCAGTTCTTC.

Only one count was recorded for this clone. The chain employs TRBV4-1 and TRBJ2-1; 10 bases match TRBD2. The CDR3 sequence is 16 residues long. CDR1 MGHRA and CDR2 YSYEKL come from the germline V gene. V shed 4 bases, J shed 1 base, and the junction held 4 bases outside the gene matches. The CDR3 coding sequence is TGCGCCAGCAGCCCCCTAGCGGGAGTATCCTACAATGAGCAGTTCTTC. This sequence encodes CASSPLAGVSYNEQFF.

This clone came up a few times. The gene calls are TRBV11-2 and TRBJ2-1; D gene ambiguous. The V end was cut by 6 bases, the J end by 7 bases, with 16 bases between. This CDR3 has 14 amino acids. From germline, CDR1 is SGHAT and CDR2 FQNNGV. The CDR3 loop is CASSQMSALNEQFF. The CDR3 nucleotides are TGTGCCAGCAGTCAGATGAGCGCACTTAATGAGCAGTTCTTC.

The gene calls are TRBV28 and TRBJ1-5; tentative D call: TRBD1 (6 bases). The CDR3 is 15 residues long. V was clipped by 3 bases and J by 3 bases, with 12 bases between them. Germline lookup yields CDR1 MDHEN and CDR2 SYDVKM. Here the CDR3 DNA reads TGTGCCAGCAGTTTCGGTGGGGGCTACAATCAGCCCCAGCATTTT. Translated, it gives CASSFGGGYNQPQHF.

This clone was recorded once. The chain carries TRBV29-1 and TRBJ2-7, with a weak D call TRBD2 (5 bases). The CDR3 runs 15 residues. Per the germline V gene, CDR1 is SQVTM and CDR2 is ANQGSEA. Trimming shortened V by 6 bases and J by 1 base, and 19 bases separated the two germline ends. CDR3 amino acids: CSVASPRGTSYEQYF. DNA of the CDR3: TGCAGCGTAGCAAGCCCCCGGGGTACATCCTACGAGCAGTACTTC.